A selection of T cell receptor beta chains follows, all from one sample in a study of blood T cell repertoires in COVID-19. Clones were sequenced by immunoSEQ multiplex PCR, and TCRdb holds only the in-frame ones, with some missing. Here the sample spans roughly 240,000 clones, 85% to 90% being singletons. Sequenced sample: PBMCs or T cells enriched from blood (not recorded which). These TCRs come from a man between 45 and 60 years old who had been exposed to COVID-19. The CDR3 runs from the conserved cysteine through the conserved F or W. The order of the fields is D gene, J gene, V gene, clone size, CDR3 protein, CDR3 DNA. The D gene is left open where the match is weak. Some rows mark clone size as missing; the rest say once, few, many or name a class of expanded clone.

D gene: NA; J gene: TRBJ1-2; V gene: TRBV5-1; clone size: NA; CDR3 protein: CASSFYQGEDGYTF; CDR3 DNA: TGCGCCAGCAGCTTTTACCAGGGTGAAGATGGCTACACCTTC
D gene: TRBD1; J gene: TRBJ1-2; V gene: TRBV6-2/TRBV6-3; clone size: NA; CDR3 protein: CASSYIQGARANYGYTF; CDR3 DNA: TGTGCCAGCAGTTACATCCAGGGGGCGAGAGCTAACTATGGCTACACCTTC
D gene: NA; J gene: TRBJ1-4; V gene: TRBV18; clone size: NA; CDR3 protein: CASSPLGVNEKLFF; CDR3 DNA: TGTGCCAGCTCACCCCTGGGAGTTAATGAAAAACTGTTTTTT
D gene: NA; J gene: TRBJ1-3; V gene: TRBV28; clone size: NA; CDR3 protein: CASSSQGRIAGNTIYF; CDR3 DNA: TGTGCCAGCAGTTCACAGGGAAGGATCGCTGGAAACACCATATATTTT
D gene: TRBD1; J gene: TRBJ1-3; V gene: TRBV11-2; clone size: NA; CDR3 protein: CASSWRGPGGNTIYF; CDR3 DNA: TGTGCCAGCAGCTGGAGGGGGCCGGGTGGAAACACCATATATTTT
D gene: NA; J gene: TRBJ2-3; V gene: TRBV3-1/TRBV3-2; clone size: NA; CDR3 protein: CASSRGTDTQYF; CDR3 DNA: TGTGCCAGCAGCCGGGGCACCGATACGCAGTATTTT
D gene: TRBD2; J gene: TRBJ2-3; V gene: TRBV9; clone size: NA; CDR3 protein: CASSVGLAGTDTQYF; CDR3 DNA: TGTGCCAGCAGCGTCGGACTAGCGGGTACCGATACGCAGTATTTT
D gene: TRBD1; J gene: TRBJ2-6; V gene: TRBV5-1; clone size: NA; CDR3 protein: CASSYRGGANVLTF; CDR3 DNA: TGCGCCAGCTCATACAGGGGTGGGGCCAACGTCCTGACTTTC
D gene: NA; J gene: TRBJ1-1; V gene: TRBV5-6; clone size: NA; CDR3 protein: CASSLVGRGGTEAFF; CDR3 DNA: TGTGCCAGCAGCTTGGTAGGGCGGGGGGGCACTGAAGCTTTCTTT
D gene: NA; J gene: TRBJ2-2; V gene: TRBV19; clone size: NA; CDR3 protein: CASREFHTGELFF; CDR3 DNA: TGTGCCAGTAGAGAGTTTCACACCGGGGAGCTGTTTTTT
D gene: NA; J gene: TRBJ1-1; V gene: TRBV6-6; clone size: NA; CDR3 protein: CASSYVQFTEAFF; CDR3 DNA: TGTGCCAGCAGTTACGTACAGTTCACTGAAGCTTTCTTT
D gene: NA; J gene: TRBJ1-2; V gene: TRBV6-5; clone size: NA; CDR3 protein: CASSSGGRRRYTF; CDR3 DNA: TGTGCCAGCAGCTCGGGGGGAAGAAGGCGCTACACCTTC
D gene: NA; J gene: TRBJ2-3; V gene: TRBV12-3/TRBV12-4; clone size: once; CDR3 protein: CASSFLNTDTQYF; CDR3 DNA: TGTGCCAGCAGTTTCCTAAACACAGATACGCAGTATTTT
D gene: TRBD1; J gene: TRBJ1-1; V gene: TRBV5-6; clone size: NA; CDR3 protein: CASSWSLGQGDSAEAFF; CDR3 DNA: TGTGCCAGCAGCTGGAGTCTAGGACAGGGGGATTCGGCTGAAGCTTTCTTT
D gene: NA; J gene: TRBJ2-2; V gene: TRBV19; clone size: NA; CDR3 protein: CASSTPNTGELFF; CDR3 DNA: TGTGCCAGTAGTACCCCTAACACCGGGGAGCTGTTTTTT
D gene: NA; J gene: TRBJ1-5; V gene: TRBV28; clone size: NA; CDR3 protein: CASQRAGGNQPQHF; CDR3 DNA: TGTGCCTCCCAAAGGGCAGGGGGCAATCAGCCCCAGCATTTT
D gene: TRBD2; J gene: TRBJ2-2; V gene: TRBV7-3; clone size: NA; CDR3 protein: CASSLPQAGGPVNTGELFF; CDR3 DNA: TGTGCCAGCAGCTTACCCCAAGCGGGAGGGCCGGTTAACACCGGGGAGCTGTTTTTT
D gene: TRBD1; J gene: TRBJ1-1; V gene: TRBV11-2; clone size: NA; CDR3 protein: CASSGHRGYTEAFF; CDR3 DNA: TGTGCCAGCAGCGGCCACAGGGGTTACACTGAAGCTTTCTTT
D gene: NA; J gene: TRBJ1-3; V gene: TRBV5-1; clone size: NA; CDR3 protein: CASSPDGVSGNTIYF; CDR3 DNA: TGCGCCAGCAGCCCTGATGGAGTCTCTGGAAACACCATATATTTT
D gene: NA; J gene: TRBJ1-2; V gene: TRBV4-1; clone size: NA; CDR3 protein: CASSQESTIYGYTF; CDR3 DNA: TGCGCCAGCAGCCAAGAGAGTACTATCTATGGCTACACCTTC
D gene: NA; J gene: TRBJ2-7; V gene: TRBV5-5; clone size: NA; CDR3 protein: CASSFPRLGEQYF; CDR3 DNA: TGTGCCAGCAGCTTCCCGCGACTAGGCGAGCAGTACTTC
D gene: TRBD1; J gene: TRBJ2-7; V gene: TRBV5-1; clone size: NA; CDR3 protein: CASGGQGVYEQYF; CDR3 DNA: TGCGCCAGCGGGGGACAGGGGGTTTATGAGCAGTACTTC